This T cell receptor (beta chain) was observed in a study of CD8 T cells in ankylosing spondylitis. With 0 bases removed from V and 7 bases from J, the gap between germline ends came to 20 bases. The CDR3 consists of 17 residues. CDR1 SGHNT and CDR2 YYREEE come from the germline V gene (reference sequence). Molecular-barcoded quantitative 5'-RACE produced these TCR beta libraries. A single record per CDR3 protein comes from TCRdb applying MiXCR to the 5' RACE reads. The top ten clones hold less than 15% of a sample with roughly 300,000 distinct CDR3 sequences, 8% of them seen once. With regard to this clonotype: Antigen unknown.

Study-wide points: The study looked at matched synovial fluid samples from ankylosing spondylitis patients. Disease-linked clones were reported to be significantly enriched there. Some motif variants were previously reported in reactive arthritis synovial fluid and blood. CD8+ cells made up the disease-linked clones, which were relatively rare in peripheral blood. Among TCR beta sequences, a motif of 7 to 9 highly homologous variants appeared characteristic of ankylosing spondylitis blood.

Sequencing was done on a sample of blood, either unsorted or a sorted T cell fraction (not recorded which). This chain uses TRBV5-4 with TRBJ2-1, with D perhaps matching TRBD1 (6 bases). The sequence was obtained from a male donor with ankylosing spondylitis. The CDR3 region is CASSLAQGTPLGNEQFF. CDR3 nucleotides: TGTGCCAGCAGCTTGGCCCAAGGGACACCCCTAGGGAATGAGCAGTTCTTC.